The present T cell receptor (beta chain) was sequenced within a study of CD8 T cells in ankylosing spondylitis. Study-level results: Enrichment of disease-linked clones was reportedly significant in matched ankylosing spondylitis synovial fluid. A TCR beta motif made of 7 to 9 highly homologous variants seemed typical of ankylosing spondylitis blood.

TCRdb fed the 5' RACE reads into MiXCR, producing one record per CDR3 protein. The sample consists of 500,000 to 550,000 distinct CDR3 sequences, roughly an eighth of them appearing once. CDR1 LNHNV and CDR2 YYDKDF come from the germline V gene (reference sequence). The V end was cut by 2 bases, the J end by 4 bases, with 8 bases between. CDR3 size: 13 residues. This clonotype was found a few times. Its antigen is not known. The sample was blood, either unsorted or a sorted T cell fraction (not recorded which). This sequence originates from a male donor with ankylosing spondylitis. The V gene is TRBV15, the J gene TRBJ1-1; no reliable D call. CDR3 residues: CATSRIPATEAFF. The CDR3 coding sequence is TGTGCCACCAGCAGAATACCGGCCACTGAAGCTTTCTTT.